This T cell receptor beta chain was found in a study of Graves' ophthalmopathy and Graves' hyperthyroidism. This clonotype was counted a few times. CDR1 SEHNR and CDR2 FQNEAQ come from the germline V gene (reference sequence). V gave up 4 bases and J gave up 4 bases; unmatched junction bases: 12. CDR3 length equals 16 residues. For repertoire sequencing, the TCR beta CDR3 regions were amplified from RNA transcripts. RT-PCR with HTBI primers came first, then second-round multiplex PCR. TCRdb re-analysed the multiplex PCR reads in MiXCR, keeping a single row per CDR3 protein. The sample has hundreds of thousands of distinct CDR3 sequences, about 41% seen once.

This clonotype originated in an adult man with Graves' ophthalmopathy. The chain uses TRBV7-9 and TRBJ2-5; 7 positions match TRBD1. What was sequenced was peripheral blood. The CDR3 coding sequence is TGTGCCAGCAGCTCCAGGACAGGTTCTCTCTTAGAGACCCAGTACTTC. Its translation: CASSSRTGSLLETQYF.